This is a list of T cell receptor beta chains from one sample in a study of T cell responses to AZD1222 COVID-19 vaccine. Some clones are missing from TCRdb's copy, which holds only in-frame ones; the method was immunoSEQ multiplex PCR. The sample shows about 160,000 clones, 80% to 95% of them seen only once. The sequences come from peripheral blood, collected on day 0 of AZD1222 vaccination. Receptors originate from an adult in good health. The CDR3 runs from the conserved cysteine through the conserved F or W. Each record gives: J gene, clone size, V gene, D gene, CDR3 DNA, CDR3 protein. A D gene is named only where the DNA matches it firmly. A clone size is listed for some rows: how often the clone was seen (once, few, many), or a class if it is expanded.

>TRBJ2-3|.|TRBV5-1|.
TGCGCCAGCAAAATTAAGCGGTCGCTCACAGATACGCAGTATTTT
CASKIKRSLTDTQYF
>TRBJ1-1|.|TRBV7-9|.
TGTGCCAGCAGTCGAGACAGCAACACTGAAGCTTTCTTT
CASSRDSNTEAFF
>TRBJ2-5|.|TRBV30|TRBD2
TGTGCCTGGAGTGGGACTAGCGGGAGGAGAAAGACCCAGTACTTC
CAWSGTSGRRKTQYF
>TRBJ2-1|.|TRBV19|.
TGTGCCAGTAGTATCAACAATGAGCAGTTCTTC
CASSINNEQFF
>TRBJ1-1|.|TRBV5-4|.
TGTGCCAGCAGCTTACAGGTTATGAACACTGAAGCTTTCTTT
CASSLQVMNTEAFF
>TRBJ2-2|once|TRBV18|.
TGTGCCAGCTCACAGTCCAGGGACACCGGGGAGCTGTTTTTT
CASSQSRDTGELFF
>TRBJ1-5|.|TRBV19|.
TGTGCCAGCCGGTCCGGGTTGAGCAATCAGCCCCAGCATTTT
CASRSGLSNQPQHF
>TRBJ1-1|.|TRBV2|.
TGTGCCAGCAGTTTGTACAGCAAGAACACTGAAGCTTTCTTT
CASSLYSKNTEAFF
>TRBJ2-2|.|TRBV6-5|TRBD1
TGTGCCAGCAGATACGGACAGGACACCGGGGAGCTGTTTTTT
CASRYGQDTGELFF
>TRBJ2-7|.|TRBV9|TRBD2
TGTGCCAGCAGCCAAGGACTAGCCCGGGACGGGCAGTACTTC
CASSQGLARDGQYF
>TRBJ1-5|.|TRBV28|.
TGTGCCAGCAGTTTTGCGGGCTTAGGGAATCAGCCCCAGCATTTT
CASSFAGLGNQPQHF
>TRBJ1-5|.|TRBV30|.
TGTGCCTGGAGTCGAGAGCAGAAACAGCCCCAGCATTTT
CAWSREQKQPQHF
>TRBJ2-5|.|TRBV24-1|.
TGTGCCACCAGTGATTTGCAAGAGACCCAGTACTTC
CATSDLQETQYF
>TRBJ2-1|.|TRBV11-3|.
TGTGCCAGCAGCTTAGGGAGCGGGCACTACAATGAGCAGTTCTTC
CASSLGSGHYNEQFF
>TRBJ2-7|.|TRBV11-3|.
TGTGCCAGCAGCTCCTCATTCGTGAACGAGCAGTACTTC
CASSSSFVNEQYF
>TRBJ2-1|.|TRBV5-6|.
TGTGCCAGCAGCCCCACCTATTGGGACTGGGATCATGAGCAGTTCTTC
CASSPTYWDWDHEQFF
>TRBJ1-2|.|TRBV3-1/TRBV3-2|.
TGTGCCAGCAGCCAAGGAGATACAGGGTCCGGTGGCTACACCTTC
CASSQGDTGSGGYTF
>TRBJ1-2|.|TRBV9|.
TGTGCCAGCAGCGTAGATAGTCGAGGCGGCGATGGTGGCTACACCTTC
CASSVDSRGGDGGYTF
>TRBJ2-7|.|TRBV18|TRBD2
TGTGCCAGCTCACCGGGACTAGCGGGAGGTCACGAGCAGTACTTC
CASSPGLAGGHEQYF
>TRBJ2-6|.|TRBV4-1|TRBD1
TGCGCCAGCAGCCAACCTACAGGGGCCGTCACCTCTGGGGCCAACGTCCTGACTTTC
CASSQPTGAVTSGANVLTF
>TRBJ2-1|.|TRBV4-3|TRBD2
TGCGCCAGCAGCCAGGCAGGCGGGACTAGCGGGACGCAGTTCTTC
CASSQAGGTSGTQFF
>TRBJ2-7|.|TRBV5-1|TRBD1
TGCGCCAGCAGCTTTTTTGCCGGGGCAGGGGGTGAGCAGTACTTC
CASSFFAGAGGEQYF
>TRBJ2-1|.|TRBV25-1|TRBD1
TGTGCCAGCAGTGACCCCGGGACAGGGGTCAATGAGCAGTTCTTC
CASSDPGTGVNEQFF
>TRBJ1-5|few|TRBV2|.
TGTGCCAGCAGTGTTGACAGTAAACGCAATCAGCCCCAGCATTTT
CASSVDSKRNQPQHF
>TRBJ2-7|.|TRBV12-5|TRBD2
TGTGCTAGTGGTTTGGCTGGACTAGCGGGAGCTCGAGAGCAGTACTTC
CASGLAGLAGAREQYF
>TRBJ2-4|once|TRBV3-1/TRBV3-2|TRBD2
TGTGCCAGCAGCACAGGACTAGCGGGAGGTTCCGGAAACATTCAGTACTTC
CASSTGLAGGSGNIQYF
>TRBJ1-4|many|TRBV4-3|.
TGCGCCAGCAGCCAAGAAGGCAAGGCGGGGGAAAAACTGTTTTTT
CASSQEGKAGEKLFF
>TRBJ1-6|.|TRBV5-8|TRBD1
TGTGCCAGCAGCTTACGGGGACAGATTTATTCACCCCTCCACTTT
CASSLRGQIYSPLHF
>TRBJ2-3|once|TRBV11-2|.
TGTGCCAGCAGCGTAGGTCTGGAGGGGATGACAGATACGCAGTATTTT
CASSVGLEGMTDTQYF